At least ten counts were recorded for the clone carrying this T cell receptor beta chain. What it binds is unknown. These data come from a study of read filtering for tumor transcriptome and immune sequencing. Study-wide points: The CD138-negative fraction was mixed bone marrow immune cells, not pure T cells.

Every patient had bone marrow sampled while the disease was active. Molecular barcoded adaptors covering alpha/delta and beta/gamma chains were used on about 0.4 ug RNA. From the reads, TCRdb called clonotypes with MiXCR, one entry per CDR3 protein. The sample includes tens of thousands of distinct CDR3 sequences, around 20% of them seen just once. Trimming removed 3 bases from V and 1 base from J, with 9 bases in between. Germline V gene lookup returns CDR1 WSHSY and CDR2 SAAADI. The CDR3 extends over 14 amino acids. Source material: a population of CD138-negative cells sorted from bone marrow. This TCR was sampled from a donor aged 40 or over with multiple myeloma. This chain uses TRBV10-2 with TRBJ1-1; the D gene is possibly TRBD1 (5 bases). The CDR3 sequence is CASSDGGGNTEAFF. Here the CDR3 DNA reads TGCGCCAGCAGTGACGGGGGGGGGAACACTGAAGCTTTCTTT.